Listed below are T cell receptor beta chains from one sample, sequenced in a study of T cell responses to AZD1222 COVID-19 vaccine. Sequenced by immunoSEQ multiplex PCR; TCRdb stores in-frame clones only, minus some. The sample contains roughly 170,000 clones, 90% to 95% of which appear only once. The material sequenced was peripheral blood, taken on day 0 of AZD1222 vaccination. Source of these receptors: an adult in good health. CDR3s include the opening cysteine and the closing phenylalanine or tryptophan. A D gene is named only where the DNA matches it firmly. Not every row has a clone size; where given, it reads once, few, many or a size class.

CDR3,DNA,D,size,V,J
CASSVRGAGGPISYEQYF,TGTGCCAGCAGTGTCCGAGGAGCGGGGGGGCCCATCTCCTACGAGCAGTACTTC,TRBD2,.,TRBV28,TRBJ2-7
CASRKAYMNTEAFF,TGTGCCAGCAGGAAAGCCTACATGAACACTGAAGCTTTCTTT,.,.,TRBV2,TRBJ1-1
CATTRDNSNQPQHF,TGTGCCACTACCCGGGACAATAGCAATCAGCCCCAGCATTTT,.,.,TRBV15,TRBJ1-5
CASSSSGRSYTETQYF,TGTGCCAGCAGCTCCAGTGGACGGAGCTACACGGAGACCCAGTACTTC,.,.,TRBV7-3,TRBJ2-5
CAIGTGTRVPYEQYF,TGTGCCATCGGGACCGGGACGCGGGTACCTTACGAGCAGTACTTC,.,.,TRBV10-3,TRBJ2-7
CASSEGGGANYGYTF,TGTGCCAGCAGCGAAGGGGGGGGCGCTAACTATGGCTACACCTTC,.,.,TRBV11-3,TRBJ1-2
CASSREQRVGPQHF,TGTGCCAGCAGCCGAGAACAGAGGGTAGGCCCCCAGCATTTT,.,.,TRBV28,TRBJ1-5
CASSLRTDVRGEQYF,TGCGCCAGCAGCTTGAGAACCGATGTGAGGGGCGAGCAGTACTTC,.,.,TRBV5-1,TRBJ2-7
CASSPTGGPEAFF,TGTGCCAGCAGCCCGACAGGGGGCCCTGAAGCTTTCTTT,TRBD1,.,TRBV5-4,TRBJ1-1
CASSLEAGSYNEQFF,TGTGCCAGCAGCCTGGAGGCGGGCTCCTACAATGAGCAGTTCTTC,.,.,TRBV6-5,TRBJ2-1
CASSDLRDSRAYEQYF,TGTGCCAGCAGTGACCTCCGGGACTCCCGGGCCTACGAGCAGTACTTC,.,.,TRBV2,TRBJ2-7
CASFHRLGQGGGELFF,TGTGCCAGCTTTCATCGTTTGGGACAGGGTGGAGGGGAGCTGTTTTTT,TRBD1,.,TRBV27,TRBJ2-2
CASSPPRDRNRKPQHF,TGTGCCAGCAGTCCCCCCCGGGACAGGAATAGAAAGCCCCAGCATTTT,TRBD1,.,TRBV28,TRBJ1-5
CASEGGLASDTQYF,TGTGCCAGCGAAGGAGGACTAGCGTCAGATACGCAGTATTTT,TRBD2,few,TRBV3-1/TRBV3-2,TRBJ2-3
CASSHQGEGAGELFF,TGTGCCAGCAGCCATCAGGGGGAAGGCGCCGGGGAGCTGTTTTTT,TRBD1,once,TRBV3-1/TRBV3-2,TRBJ2-2
CAWTPGPFWPLHF,TGTGCCTGGACCCCAGGGCCGTTTTGGCCCCTCCACTTT,.,few,TRBV30,TRBJ1-6
CASSVRRGADTQYF,TGTGCCAGCAGCGTAAGGAGAGGGGCAGATACGCAGTATTTT,.,.,TRBV9,TRBJ2-3
CASSLDSSGNTIYF,TGTGCCAGCAGCTTGGACAGCTCTGGAAACACCATATATTTT,.,.,TRBV7-2,TRBJ1-3
CASSGRDGHQYF,TGTGCCAGCAGTGGCCGGGACGGTCATCAGTACTTC,.,once,TRBV2,TRBJ2-4
CASSRGTGELTEAFF,TGTGCCAGCAGCCGAGGCACAGGGGAACTCACTGAAGCTTTCTTT,TRBD1,once,TRBV7-8,TRBJ1-1
CASSPYGTGGYEQYF,TGTGCCAGCTCACCCTACGGGACAGGGGGGTACGAGCAGTACTTC,TRBD1,once,TRBV18,TRBJ2-7
CASRRTGASTRYEQYF,TGTGCCAGCAGACGTACAGGGGCCTCTACCCGATACGAGCAGTACTTC,TRBD1,.,TRBV27,TRBJ2-7
CASSMTPEAFF,TGTGCCAGTAGTATGACGCCAGAAGCTTTCTTT,.,.,TRBV19,TRBJ1-1
CASSRLAGYNEQFF,TGCGCCAGCAGCCGGCTAGCGGGTTACAATGAGCAGTTCTTC,TRBD2,.,TRBV5-1,TRBJ2-1
CASSLRRAPYF,TGTGCCAGCAGTCTGCGACGCGCGCCATACTTC,.,.,TRBV12-3/TRBV12-4,TRBJ2-7
CASSPRTEQGAGETQYF,TGTGCCAGCAGCCCCCGAACGGAACAGGGGGCCGGAGAGACCCAGTACTTC,TRBD1,.,TRBV5-4,TRBJ2-5
CASSLAGSKYNSPLHF,TGTGCCAGCAGCTTAGCGGGCAGCAAATATAATTCACCCCTCCACTTT,.,.,TRBV7-2,TRBJ1-6
CASSISQGAPTEAFF,TGTGCCAGTAGTATTTCACAGGGGGCGCCCACTGAAGCTTTCTTT,TRBD1,.,TRBV19,TRBJ1-1
CASSNGGLGNYEQYF,TGCGCCAGTTCAAATGGGGGATTGGGAAACTACGAGCAGTACTTC,.,.,TRBV10-1,TRBJ2-7
CASSYNRVGSTEAFF,TGTGCCAGCAGTTACAACAGGGTGGGCAGCACTGAAGCTTTCTTT,.,once,TRBV6-6,TRBJ1-1
CASRHDREAFF,TGCGCCAGCAGGCATGACAGGGAAGCTTTCTTT,.,.,TRBV5-1,TRBJ1-1
CASSSDGQNTEAFF,TGCGCCAGCAGCTCGGACGGACAGAACACTGAAGCTTTCTTT,.,few,TRBV5-1,TRBJ1-1
CASSQDPPSGGAYEQYF,TGCGCCAGCAGCCAAGATCCTCCTAGCGGGGGGGCTTACGAGCAGTACTTC,TRBD2,.,TRBV4-1,TRBJ2-7
CSVEEGNYGYTF,TGCAGCGTTGAAGAGGGGAACTATGGCTACACCTTC,.,once,TRBV29-1,TRBJ1-2
CASSQDWRTDTQYF,TGTGCCAGCAGCCAAGATTGGAGGACAGATACGCAGTATTTT,.,.,TRBV3-1/TRBV3-2,TRBJ2-3
CACEARGNTEAFF,TGTGCCTGTGAAGCCCGCGGGAACACTGAAGCTTTCTTT,.,.,TRBV30,TRBJ1-1
CASSQDKGQFYGYTF,TGTGCCAGCAGCCAAGATAAGGGACAGTTCTATGGCTACACCTTC,TRBD1,.,TRBV3-1/TRBV3-2,TRBJ1-2
CASSVGGGDEKLFF,TGTGCCAGCAGCGTAGGAGGAGGTGATGAAAAACTGTTTTTT,.,.,TRBV9,TRBJ1-4
CASSVSGVAGELFF,TGCGCCAGCAGTGTTTCGGGAGTCGCCGGGGAGCTGTTTTTT,.,.,TRBV10-1,TRBJ2-2
CASSFMTGFIEAFF,TGTGCCAGCAGCTTCATGACAGGATTTATTGAAGCTTTCTTT,.,.,TRBV7-8,TRBJ1-1
CASRWISGNTIYF,TGTGCCAGCAGGTGGATCTCTGGAAACACCATATATTTT,.,.,TRBV6-4,TRBJ1-3
CASSKKGGAPRETQYF,TGTGCCAGCAGCAAAAAAGGGGGGGCGCCTAGGGAGACCCAGTACTTC,.,once,TRBV21-1,TRBJ2-5
CASSVGTGSNQPQHF,TGTGCCAGCAGCGTCGGGACGGGAAGCAATCAGCCCCAGCATTTT,.,.,TRBV5-6,TRBJ1-5
CASSTTTGTLETDTQYF,TGCGCCAGCAGCACCACGACTGGAACCCTTGAGACAGATACGCAGTATTTT,.,once,TRBV5-1,TRBJ2-3
CASRGYTDQPQHF,TGTGCCAGCAGGGGGTATACGGATCAGCCCCAGCATTTT,.,once,TRBV2,TRBJ1-5
CASSYSMGQGLSYEQYF,TGTGCCAGCAGTTACTCGATGGGACAGGGGCTTTCCTACGAGCAGTACTTC,TRBD1,.,TRBV6-2/TRBV6-3,TRBJ2-7
CASSQEAAGGAFYEQFF,TGCGCCAGCAGCCAGGAAGCGGCAGGGGGCGCGTTCTATGAGCAGTTCTTC,TRBD1,.,TRBV4-3,TRBJ2-1
CACQGAGNQPQHF,TGTGCCTGTCAGGGGGCCGGCAATCAGCCCCAGCATTTT,TRBD1,.,TRBV30,TRBJ1-5
CASSPVAGNGYTF,TGTGCCAGCAGCCCCGTGGCAGGGAACGGCTACACCTTC,.,.,TRBV7-2,TRBJ1-2
CASSSEGFSGNTIYF,TGTGCCAGCAGCTCCGAAGGTTTCTCTGGAAACACCATATATTTT,.,.,TRBV6-5,TRBJ1-3
CASSYSSTGSRTEAFF,TGTGCCAGCAGTTACTCGTCTACAGGGTCGCGGACTGAAGCTTTCTTT,.,.,TRBV6-5,TRBJ1-1
CASSLIGDTQYF,TGTGCCAGCAGCTTAATAGGAGATACGCAGTATTTT,.,.,TRBV11-2,TRBJ2-3
CASSLDRANTEAFF,TGCGCCAGCAGCTTGGACAGGGCGAACACTGAAGCTTTCTTT,.,.,TRBV5-1,TRBJ1-1
CASSPNAGTASYEQYF,TGTGCCAGCAGCCCTAACGCCGGGACAGCTTCCTACGAGCAGTACTTC,TRBD1,.,TRBV7-2,TRBJ2-7
CASSFYGTGELFF,TGTGCCAGCAGTTTCTATGGGACCGGGGAGCTGTTTTTT,.,.,TRBV6-5,TRBJ2-2
CASSQVGRSNTEAFF,TGTGCCAGCAGCCAAGTAGGCCGGTCGAACACTGAAGCTTTCTTT,.,.,TRBV3-1/TRBV3-2,TRBJ1-1